Following are 23 T cell receptor beta chains from one sample sequenced in a study of blood T cell repertoires in COVID-19. Sequenced by immunoSEQ multiplex PCR; TCRdb stores in-frame clones only, minus some. Here the sample spans around 270,000 clones, around 85% being singletons. Sequencing was carried out using peripheral blood. The source of these receptors is a human donor with COVID-19, enrolled during active disease. The donor label of this sample is uncertain.

The V gene is TRBV3-1 (or the pseudogene TRBV3-2), the J gene TRBJ2-7; no reliable D call. Germline V gene sequence: CDR1 LGHDT, CDR2 YNNKEL (reference sequence). The CDR3 runs to 16 residues. With 4 bases removed from V and 0 bases from J, the gap between germline ends came to 16 bases. In DNA form, the CDR3 reads TGTGCCAGCAGCCCCCTTTTACCCAGGTCCTCCTACGAGCAGTACTTC. Translation gives CASSPLLPRSSYEQYF.

The V call is TRBV7-2, the J call TRBJ2-6, with D unresolved. The V gene lost 4 bases and the J gene lost 2 bases, with 9 bases spanning the gap. CDR1 SGHTA and CDR2 FQGNSA come from the germline V gene. The CDR3 length is 15 residues. In DNA form, the CDR3 reads TGTGCCAGCAGCTCCCCCCCGGCTGGGGCCAACGTCCTGACTTTC. Translated, it gives CASSSPPAGANVLTF.

J is TRBJ2-5 and V is TRBV7-9; D might be TRBD1 (6 bases). Looked up from germline, CDR1 is SEHNR and CDR2 is FQNEAQ (reference sequence). The CDR3 extends over 14 amino acids. V was shortened by 5 bases and J by 4 bases, with 14 bases between the two germline ends. The CDR3 loop is CASSARTALETQYF. In nucleotides, the CDR3 is TGTGCCAGCAGCGCTCGGACAGCCCTAGAGACCCAGTACTTC.

V is TRBV27 and J is TRBJ1-6; D is unresolved. Looked up from germline, CDR1 is MNHEY and CDR2 is SMNVEV (reference sequence). CDR3 size: 12 residues. V was clipped by 3 bases and J by 11 bases, with 8 bases between them. The CDR3 reads CASSLNTTPLHF. The CDR3 DNA is TGTGCCAGCAGTTTGAACACGACACCCCTCCACTTT.

The genes are TRBV15 and TRBJ1-2; D is possibly TRBD1 (5 bases). Per the germline V gene, CDR1 is LNHNV and CDR2 is YYDKDF (reference sequence). V was pared by 0 bases and J by 4 bases, with 15 bases between. The CDR3 runs to 16 residues. The CDR3 reads CATSREGRGNSYGYTF. In DNA, the CDR3 is TGTGCCACCAGCAGAGAAGGAAGGGGTAATAGCTATGGCTACACCTTC. Combining the CDR3 with reference TRBV15 and TRBJ1-2 gives the whole variable domain DAMVIQNPRYQVTQFGKPVTLSCSQTLNHNVMYWYQQKSSQAPKLLFHYYDKDFNNEADTPDNFQSRRPNTSFCFLDIRSPGLGDTAMYLCATSREGRGNSYGYTFGSGTRLTVV.

Note on this clone: Other DNA sequences from this sample encode an identical CDR3 as well. The chain carries TRBV6-5 and TRBJ2-2, with 7 bases fitting TRBD1. Germline CDR1 MNHEY, CDR2 SVGAGI. The CDR3 runs to 14 residues. The trim removed 4 bases at V and 2 bases at J, leaving 1 base unmatched. CDR3 sequence reads: CASSWDRNTGELFF. The DNA for the CDR3 is TGTGCCAGCAGTTGGGACAGAAACACCGGGGAGCTGTTTTTT.

This clone was seen a few times. Other nucleotide sequences in the sample specify the same CDR3. This chain connects TRBV7-9 to TRBJ1-1; 9 bases map to TRBD1. This CDR3 is built from 12 residues. Germline trimming cut 5 bases from V and 7 bases from J; bases unmatched to any gene: 2. Per germline, CDR1 SEHNR and CDR2 FQNEAQ (reference sequence). The CDR3 loop reads CASSPTGGEAFF. CDR3 DNA: TGTGCCAGCAGCCCGACAGGGGGTGAAGCTTTCTTT.

A few counts support this clone. The chain joins TRBV4-2 to TRBJ2-3; 14 positions match TRBD2. Unmatched junction bases numbered 22, after V lost 0 bases and J lost 5 bases. Looked up from germline, CDR1 is LGHNA and CDR2 is YNFKEQ. The CDR3 runs to 23 residues. CDR3 in amino acids: CASSQDGPGMGLAGVTGRDTQYF. CDR3 DNA sequence: TGTGCCAGCAGCCAAGATGGCCCGGGGATGGGACTAGCGGGAGTAACCGGGAGAGATACGCAGTATTTT.

The chain is built from TRBV27 and TRBJ1-5, with D possibly matching TRBD1 (6 bases). Germline CDR1 and CDR2: MNHEY and SMNVEV (reference sequence). The CDR3 is made up of 15 amino acids. Trimming pared 5 bases from V and 7 bases from J, leaving 18 bases between. The CDR3 DNA sequence: TGTGCCAGCAGTCCAACAGGGTACGGTCAACAGCCCCAGCATTTT. Translated, it gives CASSPTGYGQQPQHF.

The rearrangement uses TRBV19 and TRBJ1-5; 8 bases match TRBD1. Trimming at V came to 5 bases and at J to 0 bases, leaving 9 bases not matched to a gene. Looked up from germline, CDR1 is LNHDA and CDR2 is SQIVND (reference sequence). The CDR3 consists of 17 residues. For the CDR3, the DNA is TGTGCCAGTAGTCCCCGTTTCGGACAGGGTAGCAATCAGCCCCAGCATTTT. Protein product: CASSPRFGQGSNQPQHF.

The chain uses TRBV7-2 and TRBJ2-7, with TRBD2 matching 13 bases. V trimming: 5 bases; J trimming: 2 bases; junction bases outside the gene matches: 3. From germline, CDR1 is SGHTA and CDR2 FQGNSA. The CDR3 contains 15 residues. In nucleotides, the CDR3 is TGTGCCAGCAGCATCGGGACTAGCGGGACCTACGAGCAGTACTTC. Translating gives CASSIGTSGTYEQYF.

The genes are TRBV3-1 (or the pseudogene TRBV3-2) and TRBJ2-3; the match to TRBD2 covers 7 bases. The germline CDR1 and CDR2 sequences are LGHDT and YNNKEL (reference sequence). The length of the CDR3 is 16 residues. The V gene end was trimmed by 3 bases and the J gene end by 2 bases; junction bases not matched to a gene: 8. This CDR3 is CASSHLLAATTDTQYF. CDR3 nucleotides: TGTGCCAGCAGCCACCTGCTAGCGGCCACCACAGATACGCAGTATTTT.

The rearrangement joins TRBV2 to TRBJ2-1, with 8 bases lining up with TRBD1. Losses at the gene ends were 7 bases for V and 4 bases for J; bases not matched to a gene: 3. The germline CDR1 and CDR2 sequences are SNHLY and FYNNEI. The CDR3 is made up of 13 amino acids. The chain's CDR3 is CASNGQGYNEQFF. CDR3 DNA: TGTGCCAGCAACGGACAGGGATACAATGAGCAGTTCTTC.

The chain recombines TRBV7-2 with TRBJ1-3, with TRBD1 identical over 7 bases. Germline V gene data show CDR1 as SGHTA and CDR2 as FQGNSA. CDR3 length equals 18 residues. Losses at the gene ends were 2 bases for V and 1 base for J; bases not matched to a gene: 11. The CDR3 region is CASSLTITRDSSGNTIYF. The CDR3 DNA reads TGTGCCAGCAGCTTAACTATCACCCGGGACAGTTCTGGAAACACCATATATTTT.

The rearrangement links TRBV27 to TRBJ1-1; D may be TRBD1 (5 bases). The CDR3 loop spans 14 amino acids. Germline lookup yields CDR1 MNHEY and CDR2 SMNVEV (reference sequence). The V gene lost 0 bases and the J gene lost 5 bases, with 10 bases spanning the gap. The CDR3 sequence: CASSLSWGGTEAFF. CDR3 DNA: TGTGCCAGCAGTTTATCGTGGGGGGGGACTGAAGCTTTCTTT.

The chain recombines TRBV28 with TRBJ2-1; 15 nucleotides agree with TRBD2. Trimming removed 7 bases from V and 7 bases from J; junction bases left unmatched: 8. This CDR3 region has 16 residues. Germline loops: CDR1 MDHEN, CDR2 SYDVKM. CDR3 DNA sequence: TGTGCCAGCATTACTGGACTAGCGGGAGGGTTGAATGAGCAGTTCTTC. Its translation is CASITGLAGGLNEQFF.

The J gene is TRBJ2-1, the V gene TRBV28, with TRBD1 identical over 12 bases. V was pared by 6 bases and J by 5 bases, with 5 bases of the junction left unmatched. The CDR3 length is 15 residues. Germline values: CDR1 MDHEN, CDR2 SYDVKM. The CDR3 sequence: CASSVGQGAHNEQFF. The CDR3 region has the DNA TGTGCCAGCAGCGTGGGACAGGGGGCCCACAATGAGCAGTTCTTC.

A few counts support this clone. The V and J genes are TRBV4-3 and TRBJ1-2; 7 bases match TRBD1. With 0 bases clipped from V and 4 bases from J, the junction kept 5 bases outside the gene matches. CDR1 and CDR2 from the germline V gene are LGHNA and YSLEER. The CDR3 sequence is 15 residues long. The CDR3 region is CASSQDDTGVYGYTF. CDR3 DNA: TGCGCCAGCAGCCAAGACGACACAGGGGTCTATGGCTACACCTTC.

This chain joins TRBV6-1 and TRBJ2-4; D is uncertain. CDR3 length: 15 residues. Germline CDR1 MNHNS, CDR2 SASEGT. Trimming removed 3 bases at V and 3 bases at J, with 12 bases between. CDR3 DNA: TGTGCCAGCAGTGACCCATTTACGGTCAAAAACATTCAGTACTTC. This sequence encodes CASSDPFTVKNIQYF.

The J gene is TRBJ2-3, the V gene TRBV28; TRBD1 might be the D (6 bases). The length of the CDR3 is 15 residues. The germline CDR1 and CDR2 sequences are MDHEN and SYDVKM. V was cut by 6 bases and J by 0 bases, with 13 bases left in between. CDR3 DNA: TGTGCCAGCAGCAAGACAGGTATTAGCACAGATACGCAGTATTTT. Translated, it gives CASSKTGISTDTQYF.

The chain couples TRBV5-6 to TRBJ1-4; TRBD1 matches at 7 bases. V lost 4 bases and J lost 4; bases outside the gene matches: 4. The CDR3 is made up of 14 amino acids. Germline-derived CDR1 and CDR2 are SGHDT and YYEEEE. The CDR3 DNA reads as TGTGCCAGCAGCGTCCGGGACAGTAATGAAAAACTGTTTTTT. Translation gives CASSVRDSNEKLFF.

This chain joins TRBV28 and TRBJ1-5; a weak D match, TRBD1 (5 bases). V shed 6 bases and J shed 2 bases, with 20 bases lying between them. Germline values: CDR1 MDHEN, CDR2 SYDVKM. This CDR3 is 17 amino acids long. CDR3 sequence: CASRKGRTQDGNQPQHF. The CDR3 bases are TGTGCCAGCAGAAAAGGTCGGACACAGGACGGCAATCAGCCCCAGCATTTT.

The chain joins TRBV12-3 or TRBV12-4 to TRBJ1-1; no firm D call. V was shortened by 2 bases and J by 1 base, with 2 bases between the two germline ends. The CDR3 consists of 12 residues. The CDR3 reads CASSLRNTEAFF. CDR3 bases: TGTGCCAGCAGTTTACGGAACACTGAAGCTTTCTTT.